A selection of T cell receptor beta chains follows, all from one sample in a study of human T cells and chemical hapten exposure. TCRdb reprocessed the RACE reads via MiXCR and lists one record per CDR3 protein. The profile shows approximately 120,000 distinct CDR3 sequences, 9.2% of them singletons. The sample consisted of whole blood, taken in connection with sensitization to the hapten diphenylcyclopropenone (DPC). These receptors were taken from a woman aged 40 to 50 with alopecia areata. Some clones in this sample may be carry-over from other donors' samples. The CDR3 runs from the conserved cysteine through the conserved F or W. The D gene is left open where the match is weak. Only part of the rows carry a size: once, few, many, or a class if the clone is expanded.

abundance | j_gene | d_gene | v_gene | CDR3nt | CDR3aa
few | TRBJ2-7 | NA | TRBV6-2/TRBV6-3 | TGTGCCAGCAGCCAGGGGAACGAGCAGTACTTC | CASSQGNEQYF
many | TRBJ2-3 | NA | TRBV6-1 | TGTGCCAGCAGTTTCCTTTTTCGGTCGGGCACAGATACGCAGTATTTT | CASSFLFRSGTDTQYF
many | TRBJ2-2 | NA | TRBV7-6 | TGTGCCAGCAGCCCTTTGAACGCCTTGGGACATTCGGCCGGGGAGCTGTTTTTT | CASSPLNALGHSAGELFF
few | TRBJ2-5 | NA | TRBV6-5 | TGTGCCAGCAATCCGACCGTAGACGGCAGGGGAAAGACCCAGTACTTC | CASNPTVDGRGKTQYF
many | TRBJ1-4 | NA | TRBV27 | TGTGCCAGCAGTCTTATCCCCCAGGGTCATGAAAAACTGTTTTTT | CASSLIPQGHEKLFF
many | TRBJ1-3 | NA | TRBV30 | TGTGCCTGGAGTGTATTCGGGGGCCCGGGAAACACCATATATTTT | CAWSVFGGPGNTIYF
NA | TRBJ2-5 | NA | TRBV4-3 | TGCGCCAGCAGCCAAGTTCCCCCCGGACGGAGGACCCAAGAGACCCAGTACTTC | CASSQVPPGRRTQETQYF
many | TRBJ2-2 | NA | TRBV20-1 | TGCAGTGCCCCCGTTTGGGGGCTGGGCGGGGAGCTGTTTTTT | CSAPVWGLGGELFF
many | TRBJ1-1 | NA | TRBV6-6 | TGTGCCAGCAGCCTGGGGGCTGCGGAACATTGGGGCACTGAAGCTTTCTTT | CASSLGAAEHWGTEAFF
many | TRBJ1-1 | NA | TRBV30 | TGTGCCTGGACCCTCGGGGGCAAGACTGAAGCTTTCTTT | CAWTLGGKTEAFF
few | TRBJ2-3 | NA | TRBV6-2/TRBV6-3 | TGTGCCAGCAGTTTTAAAGATACGCAGTATTTT | CASSFKDTQYF
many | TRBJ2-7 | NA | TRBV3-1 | TGTGCCAGCAGCCAAGCAGGGGCCTCCTACGAGCAGTACTTC | CASSQAGASYEQYF
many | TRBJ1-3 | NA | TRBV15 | TGTGCCACCAGTACCGCCGGCTCTGGAAACACCATATATTTT | CATSTAGSGNTIYF